This T cell receptor (beta chain) was observed in a study of blood T cell repertoires in COVID-19. In the study overall: The United States, Italy and Spain supplied acute and convalescent COVID-19 samples.

Authors' analysis steps: Reference gene primer amplification gave nucleated cell count estimates. TCRdb's table, derived via immunoSEQ multiplex PCR, lists solely in-frame clones and lacks some. The DNA was the basis for D and trimming; V, J and clone size are from that table. The table shows about 94,000 clones, with roughly 84% occurring only once. This clone was counted only a few times. J gave up 4 bases and V 3 bases, and 9 bases lay outside the gene matches. Germline assignment: CDR1 SGDLS and CDR2 YYNGEE. CDR3 length equals 16 residues. V and J are TRBV9 and TRBJ1-2, with 10 bases lining up with TRBD1. The sequenced material came from peripheral blood. The clonotype was recovered from a man in his 60s with acute or convalescent COVID-19. CDR3 coding DNA: TGTGCCAGCAGCGCCCGACCGGGACAGGGGCTCTATGGCTACACCTTC. This sequence encodes CASSARPGQGLYGYTF.